This TCR beta chain was identified during a study of long-term antiretroviral therapy in people with HIV. At the level of the study: The earliest samples came from an era when ART typically awaited falling CD4 counts. General observations from the study: Repertoires from HIV showed CDR3 length ranges narrower than those of controls. Dominant in the repertoire at all time points were clones expanded before ART. Diversity went up after ART and still fell short of transplant donor controls.

A note on this clone: Its antigen is unidentified.

Germline loops: CDR1 LNHDA, CDR2 SQIVND (reference sequence). The ends were cut back, 10 bases at V and 2 bases at J, with 22 bases in the middle. There are 16 residues in the CDR3. Survey level was the resolution at which the v3.0 immunoSEQ assay ran. Assay: immunoSEQ multiplex PCR; the TCRdb copy retains only in-frame clones and omits some. The sample contains 15,000 to 20,000 clones, roughly 80% of which appear only once. The clonotype comes from a woman aged 45-65 years with HIV. The rearrangement links TRBV19 to TRBJ2-3, with a possible D match to TRBD1 (5 bases). The sequencing used unsorted PBMCs, collected around 2.5 years before starting antiretroviral therapy. The CDR3 nucleotides read TGTGCCACCAAAGGCTCCGGACATTACTTCACAGATACGCAGTATTTT. Translation gives CATKGSGHYFTDTQYF.